The clone carrying this T cell receptor beta chain was seen only a few times. This entry is derived from a study of T-cell memory formation after mild COVID-19. The CDR3 sequence is 12 residues long. Germline V CDR1 and CDR2: MNHNS, SASEGT. V shed 4 bases and J shed 9 bases, with 13 bases lying between them. TCRdb ran MiXCR on the 5' RACE reads and lists one entry per CDR3 protein. Among some 600,000 distinct CDR3 sequences listed, roughly a sixth were seen once. The rearrangement links TRBV6-1 to TRBJ2-7; D is perhaps TRBD1 or TRBD2 (5 bases each). Material for sequencing was PBMCs or a T cell subset sorted from them (not recorded which). The receptor was derived from an adult woman who had mild COVID-19 (a few samples of this study predate the infection). Cell type and time point are not known. CDR3 sequence: CASSGGQGPQYF. Here the CDR3 DNA reads TGTGCCAGCAGTGGCGGGCAGGGTCCGCAGTACTTC.